The TCR beta chain described here comes from a study of T cell repertoires in cytomegalovirus infection. MiXCR was run by TCRdb on the reads, yielding one entry per CDR3 protein. Of about a million distinct CDR3 sequences listed, roughly 30% are singletons. This clonotype was seen more than once but under ten times. Its antigen is as yet unknown. This TCR came from a human donor in good health (CMV status not recorded). Some clones in this sample may be carry-over from other donors' samples. Sample: cultured CD8+ T cells from PBMCs, taken from culture after CMV antigen stimulation.

CDR3 DNA sequence: TGTGCCAGTAGTTCAACAGGGGGTCGGGCAGATACGCAGTATTTT. Its translation is CASSSTGGRADTQYF. The chain couples TRBV19 to TRBJ2-3; 8 bases match TRBD1. The germline V gene has CDR1 LNHDA and CDR2 SQIVND (reference sequence). After removal of 5 bases from V and 4 bases from J, the junction contained 8 bases not matched to a gene. The CDR3 length is 15 residues.